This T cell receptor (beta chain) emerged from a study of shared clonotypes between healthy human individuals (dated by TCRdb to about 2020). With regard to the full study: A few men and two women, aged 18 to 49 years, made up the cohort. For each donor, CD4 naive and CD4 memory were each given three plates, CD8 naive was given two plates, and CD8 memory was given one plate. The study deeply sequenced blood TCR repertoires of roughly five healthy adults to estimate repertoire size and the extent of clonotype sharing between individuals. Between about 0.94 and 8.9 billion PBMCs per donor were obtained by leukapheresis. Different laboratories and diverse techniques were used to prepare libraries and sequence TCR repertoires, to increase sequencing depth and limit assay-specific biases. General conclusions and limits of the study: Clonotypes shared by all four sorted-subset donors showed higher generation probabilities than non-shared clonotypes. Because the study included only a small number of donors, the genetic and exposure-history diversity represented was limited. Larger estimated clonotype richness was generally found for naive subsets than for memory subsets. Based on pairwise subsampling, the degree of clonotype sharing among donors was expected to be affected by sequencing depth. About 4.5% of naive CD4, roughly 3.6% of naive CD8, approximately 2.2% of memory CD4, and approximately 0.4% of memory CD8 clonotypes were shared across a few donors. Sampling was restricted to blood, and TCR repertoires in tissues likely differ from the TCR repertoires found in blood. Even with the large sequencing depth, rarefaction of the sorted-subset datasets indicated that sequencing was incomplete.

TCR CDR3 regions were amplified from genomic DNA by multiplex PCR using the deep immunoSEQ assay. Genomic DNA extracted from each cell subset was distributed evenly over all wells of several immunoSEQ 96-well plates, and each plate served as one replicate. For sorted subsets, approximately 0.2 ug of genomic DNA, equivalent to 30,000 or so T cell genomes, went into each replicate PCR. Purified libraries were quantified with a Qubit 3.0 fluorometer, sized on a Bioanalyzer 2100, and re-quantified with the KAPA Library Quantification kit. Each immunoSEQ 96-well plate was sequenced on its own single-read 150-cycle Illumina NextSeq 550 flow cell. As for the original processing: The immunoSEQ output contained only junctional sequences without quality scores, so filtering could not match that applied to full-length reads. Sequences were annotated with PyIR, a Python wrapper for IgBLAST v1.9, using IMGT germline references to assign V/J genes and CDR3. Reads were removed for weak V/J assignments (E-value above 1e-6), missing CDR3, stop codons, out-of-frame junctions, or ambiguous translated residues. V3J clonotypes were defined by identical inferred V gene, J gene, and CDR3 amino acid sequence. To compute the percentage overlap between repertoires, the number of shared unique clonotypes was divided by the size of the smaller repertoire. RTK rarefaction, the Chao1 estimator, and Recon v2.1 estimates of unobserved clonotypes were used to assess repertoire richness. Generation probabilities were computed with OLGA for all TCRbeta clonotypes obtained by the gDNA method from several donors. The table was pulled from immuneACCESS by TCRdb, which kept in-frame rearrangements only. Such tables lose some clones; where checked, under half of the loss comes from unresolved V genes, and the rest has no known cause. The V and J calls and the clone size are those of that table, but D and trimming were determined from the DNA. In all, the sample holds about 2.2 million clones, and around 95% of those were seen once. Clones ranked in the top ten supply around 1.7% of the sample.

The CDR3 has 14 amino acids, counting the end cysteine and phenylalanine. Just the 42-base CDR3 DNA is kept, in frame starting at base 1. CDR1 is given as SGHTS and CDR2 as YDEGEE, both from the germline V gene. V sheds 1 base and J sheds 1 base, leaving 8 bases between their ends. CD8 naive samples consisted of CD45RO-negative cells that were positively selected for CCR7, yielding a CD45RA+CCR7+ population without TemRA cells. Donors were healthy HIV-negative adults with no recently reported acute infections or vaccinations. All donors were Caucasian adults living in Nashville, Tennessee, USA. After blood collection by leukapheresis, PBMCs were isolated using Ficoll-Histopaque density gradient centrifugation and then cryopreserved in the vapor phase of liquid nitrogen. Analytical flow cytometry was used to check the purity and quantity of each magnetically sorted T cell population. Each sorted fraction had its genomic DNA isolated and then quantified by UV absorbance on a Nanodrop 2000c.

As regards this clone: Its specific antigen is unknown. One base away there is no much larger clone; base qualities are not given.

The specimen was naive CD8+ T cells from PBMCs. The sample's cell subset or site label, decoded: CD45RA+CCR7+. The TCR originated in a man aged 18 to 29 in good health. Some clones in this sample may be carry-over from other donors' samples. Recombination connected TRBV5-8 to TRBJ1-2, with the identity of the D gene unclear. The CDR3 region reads CASSLRRVNYGYTF. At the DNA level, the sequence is TGTGCCAGCAGCTTGAGAAGGGTTAACTATGGCTACACCTTC.